The next 23 T cell receptor beta chains were all read from a single sample in a study of T cell responses to AZD1222 COVID-19 vaccine. Sequencing was performed with immunoSEQ multiplex PCR; in TCRdb, only in-frame clones are kept and a portion is missing. The sample shows 99,000 or so clones, roughly 93% of them seen only once. Source: peripheral blood, taken on day 0 of AZD1222 vaccination. These receptors were taken from an adult in good health.

V gene TRBV11-2 combines with J gene TRBJ2-7, with TRBD2 as a possible D gene (5 bases). Trimming removed 1 base at V and 6 bases at J, with 7 bases between. Germline CDR1 and CDR2: SGHAT and FQNNGV. This CDR3 is 12 amino acids long. DNA of the CDR3: TGTGCCAGCAGCTTAGGAGGGAGCGAGCAGTACTTC. The encoded protein is CASSLGGSEQYF.

The chain uses TRBV2 and TRBJ2-1, with D hard to call. Looked up from germline, CDR1 is SNHLY and CDR2 is FYNNEI. This CDR3 region has 10 residues. The germline V and J ends were trimmed by 8 bases and 5 bases, with 4 bases remaining between them. The CDR3 region is CASDNNEQFF. CDR3 nucleotide sequence: TGTGCCAGCGATAACAATGAGCAGTTCTTC.

The chain is built from TRBV10-2 and TRBJ2-5; D call uncertain. The CDR3 is made up of 11 amino acids. V shed 6 bases and J shed 0 bases, with 2 bases lying between them. Germline assignment: CDR1 WSHSY and CDR2 SAAADI. The CDR3: CASSNQETQYF. Here the CDR3 DNA reads TGCGCCAGCAGCAACCAAGAGACCCAGTACTTC.

This chain uses TRBV3-1 (or the pseudogene TRBV3-2) with TRBJ2-3; 13 bases map to TRBD2. V gave up 0 bases and J gave up 4 bases; unmatched junction bases: 10. Germline assignment: CDR1 LGHDT and CDR2 YNNKEL (reference sequence). This CDR3 comprises 19 residues. In DNA form, the CDR3 reads TGTGCCAGCAGCCAAGATTTCCTAGGACTAGCGGGAGAGTCAGATACGCAGTATTTT. It specifies CASSQDFLGLAGESDTQYF.

This chain uses TRBV13 with TRBJ1-1; D unresolved. The CDR3 runs to 11 residues. V dropped 6 bases and J dropped 4 bases, with 6 bases sitting between them. Germline CDR1 PRHDT, CDR2 FYEKMQ (reference sequence). CDR3 nucleotide sequence: TGTGCCAGCAGATCGGGCACTGAAGCTTTCTTT. Protein sequence: CASRSGTEAFF.

The gene calls are TRBV11-2 and TRBJ1-6; 9 bases map to TRBD1. CDR3 size: 14 residues. CDR1 and CDR2 from the germline V gene are SGHAT and FQNNGV. V gave up 5 bases and J gave up 8 bases; unmatched junction bases: 4. The CDR3 DNA reads TGTGCCAGCAGCACGGACAGGGGTTATTCACCCCTCCACTTT. Its translation is CASSTDRGYSPLHF.

The J gene is TRBJ1-1, the V gene TRBV4-2, with D tentatively TRBD1 (5 bases). V was shortened by 1 base and J by 2 bases, with 14 bases between the two germline ends. CDR1 is LGHNA, CDR2 YNFKEQ, per germline. CDR3 length: 16 residues. DNA for the CDR3: TGTGCCAGCAGCCAAGTAATGACGGGGGTTAACACTGAAGCTTTCTTT. Its protein is CASSQVMTGVNTEAFF.

V gene TRBV3-1 (or the pseudogene TRBV3-2) combines with J gene TRBJ2-2; D call uncertain. Germline CDR1 LGHDT, CDR2 YNNKEL (reference sequence). The CDR3 length is 13 residues. Trimming left V 5 bases short and J 1 base short, with 5 bases between. CDR3 in amino acids: CASSKQNTGELFF. For the CDR3, the DNA is TGTGCCAGCAGCAAACAGAACACCGGGGAGCTGTTTTTT.

This clone was observed a single time. The V call is TRBV9, the J call TRBJ1-2; D unresolved. Germline assignment: CDR1 SGDLS and CDR2 YYNGEE. The V gene lost 0 bases and the J gene lost 8 bases, with 8 bases spanning the gap. CDR3 length equals 12 residues. The CDR3 sequence is CASSVVGGGYTF. CDR3 DNA sequence: TGTGCCAGCAGCGTAGTGGGTGGCGGCTACACCTTC.

The chain is built from TRBV6-5 and TRBJ2-2; either TRBD1 or TRBD2 may fit D (5 bases each). The V end lost 10 bases, the J end lost 0 bases, and 9 bases lay between the germline ends. The CDR3 runs to 13 residues. The germline CDR1 and CDR2 sequences are MNHEY and SVGAGI. This chain's CDR3 is CANGAANTGELFF. In DNA form, the CDR3 reads TGTGCCAACGGGGCCGCGAACACCGGGGAGCTGTTTTTT.

This sequence joins TRBV6-2 or TRBV6-3 and TRBJ1-3, with D unclear. V was shortened by 4 bases and J by 0 bases, with 10 bases between the two germline ends. Germline CDR1 MNHEY, CDR2 SVGEGT. This CDR3 spans 15 amino acids. CDR3 DNA sequence: TGTGCCAGCAGTTCCGACGGAAGCTCTGGAAACACCATATATTTT. Amino acid sequence: CASSSDGSSGNTIYF.

V gene TRBV6-7 combines with J gene TRBJ1-5; 7 nucleotides align to TRBD1. TRBV6-7 is designated an ORF whose function remains uncertain. This CDR3 region has 18 residues. J lost 6 bases, V lost 2 bases, and 16 bases had no gene match. CDR3 loop: CASSYLSPMEGAVQPQHF. Written as DNA, the CDR3 is TGTGCCAGCAGTTACCTCTCCCCGATGGAGGGGGCGGTTCAGCCCCAGCATTTT.

This chain links TRBV7-2 with TRBJ2-1; D may be TRBD1 or TRBD2 (5 bases each). V was pared by 6 bases and J by 7 bases, with 16 bases between. Germline V CDR1 and CDR2: SGHTA, FQGNSA. This CDR3 spans 14 amino acids. The CDR3: CASRRGLAENEQFF. Here the CDR3 DNA reads TGTGCCAGCAGGAGGGGCTTGGCGGAGAATGAGCAGTTCTTC.

Only one count was recorded for this clone. The rearrangement uses TRBV24-1 and TRBJ1-5, with D possibly matching TRBD1 (6 bases). Trimming removed 3 bases from V and 5 bases from J, with 10 bases in between. The CDR3 has 14 residues. The germline V gene encodes CDR1 KGHDR and CDR2 SFDVKD. CDR3 in amino acids: CATSDLQGDQPQHF. In DNA form, the CDR3 reads TGTGCCACCAGTGATCTACAGGGTGATCAGCCCCAGCATTTT.

This chain links TRBV3-1 (or the pseudogene TRBV3-2) with TRBJ1-2; no clear D. Trimming stripped 0 bases from V and 6 bases from J, with 5 bases between. From germline, CDR1 is LGHDT and CDR2 YNNKEL (reference sequence). CDR3 length equals 12 residues. The CDR3 protein is CASSQEVNGYTF. The CDR3 region has the DNA TGTGCCAGCAGCCAAGAGGTAAATGGCTACACCTTC.

The J gene is TRBJ2-7, the V gene TRBV5-4, with 7 bases aligning to TRBD1. V dropped 3 bases and J dropped 3; count of bases not matched to a gene: 12. The CDR3 consists of 16 residues. Germline CDR1 is SGHNT and CDR2 is YYREEE (reference sequence). The DNA for the CDR3 is TGTGCCAGCAGCTCGGACAGGCCTGGGGTTTACTACGAGCAGTACTTC. It is translated as CASSSDRPGVYYEQYF. Using reference TRBV5-4 and TRBJ2-7 for the parts outside the CDR3, the full variable domain is ETGVTQSPTHLIKTRGQQVTLRCSSQSGHNTVSWYQQALGQGPQFIFQYYREEENGRGNFPPRFSGLQFPNYSSELNVNALELDDSALYLCASSSDRPGVYYEQYFGPGTRLTVT.

The CDR3 loop reads CASSQFGGGAEGSTEAFF. For the CDR3, the DNA is TGTGCCAGCAGCCAATTTGGTGGAGGGGCCGAGGGGAGCACTGAAGCTTTCTTT. This chain links TRBV3-1 (or the pseudogene TRBV3-2) with TRBJ1-1, with a possible D match to TRBD1 (5 bases). Trimming cost V 2 bases and J 4 bases, with 23 bases left between them. The CDR3 loop spans 18 amino acids. Looked up from germline, CDR1 is LGHDT and CDR2 is YNNKEL (reference sequence).

The chain has TRBV4-2 and TRBJ1-1, with a possible D match to TRBD1 (6 bases). The CDR3 contains 13 residues. The V gene's germline CDR1 is LGHNA and CDR2 YNFKEQ. CDR3 sequence: CAIKGGGYTEAFF. DNA for the CDR3: TGTGCAATTAAGGGGGGTGGGTATACTGAAGCTTTCTTT.

V gene TRBV3-1 (or the pseudogene TRBV3-2) combines with J gene TRBJ1-5, with TRBD1 identical over 7 bases. Germline V gives CDR1 LGHDT, CDR2 YNNKEL (reference sequence). After removal of 0 bases from V and 6 bases from J, the junction contained 17 bases not matched to a gene. The CDR3 covers 19 residues. The CDR3 here is CASSQEEGQSPRASQPQHF. CDR3 nucleotide sequence: TGTGCCAGCAGCCAAGAGGAGGGACAGTCACCAAGGGCCTCTCAGCCCCAGCATTTT.

V usage is TRBV20-1 and J usage is TRBJ2-3; D is unresolved. Trimming removed 3 bases at V and 6 bases at J, with 10 bases between. The CDR3 has 12 residues. Germline V gene sequence: CDR1 DFQATT, CDR2 SNEGSKA (reference sequence). The CDR3 loop is CSASLNADTQYF. In nucleotides, the CDR3 is TGCAGTGCTAGTCTTAACGCGGATACGCAGTATTTT.

The rearrangement links TRBV29-1 to TRBJ1-1; D remains unclear. The V and J ends lost 5 bases and 2 bases respectively, with 12 bases between them. The CDR3 is 13 residues long. Germline CDR1 is SQVTM and CDR2 is ANQGSEA. Here the CDR3 DNA reads TGCAGCGTTAAAATTCAAACAAACACTGAAGCTTTCTTT. Translation gives CSVKIQTNTEAFF. Looking up the rest from reference TRBV29-1 and TRBJ1-1 gives the full variable domain: SAVISQKPSRDICQRGTSLTIQCQVDSQVTMMFWYRQQPGQSLTLIATANQGSEATYESGFVIDKFPISRPNLTFSTLTVSNMSPEDSSIYLCSVKIQTNTEAFFGQGTRLTVV.

This rearrangement joins TRBV6-1 to TRBJ2-7, with TRBD2 matching over 9 bases. This CDR3 region has 16 residues. Germline lookup yields CDR1 MNHNS and CDR2 SASEGT. Trimming cost V 0 bases and J 3 bases; bases outside gene matches: 6. Here the CDR3 DNA reads TGTGCCAGCAGTGAAGCAAGACTAGCGGAAGTCTACGAGCAGTACTTC. Translating gives CASSEARLAEVYEQYF.

This clone has a single count. The chain employs TRBV4-2 and TRBJ2-7, with 8 bases aligning to TRBD1. Germline-derived CDR1 and CDR2 are LGHNA and YNFKEQ. The CDR3 runs 15 residues. The J segment lost 2 bases and the V segment lost 3 bases, leaving 6 bases of the junction unmatched. CDR3 in DNA: TGTGCCAGCAGCCACCGGGACAGGAACCCCTACGAGCAGTACTTC. Translated, it gives CASSHRDRNPYEQYF.